The rows below give T cell receptor beta chains drawn from one sample of a study of OX40 agonist ivuxolimab in advanced cancers. Only in-frame clones appear in the TCRdb table, and some are missing; sequencing was by immunoSEQ multiplex PCR. The sample yields 98,000 or so clones, roughly 89% seen once. This material consisted of CD4+ or CD8+ T cells sorted from blood, taken in a trial of the OX40 agonist ivuxolimab. These receptors all come from an adult with an advanced solid tumor such as melanoma, head and neck, liver or kidney cancer. Both conserved end residues are part of each CDR3. Each record gives: CDR3 protein, CDR3 DNA, J gene, clone size, CDR3 length, V gene, D gene. D genes are given only for firm matches. Clone size is not always given. Where it is, it says once, few, many or a class for expanded clones.

CASSGRDSYEQYF TGTGCCAGCAGCGGCCGGGACAGCTACGAGCAGTACTTC TRBJ2-7 . 13 TRBV9 TRBD1
CAISEGVTPGNQPQHF TGTGCCATCAGTGAGGGCGTGACCCCGGGGAATCAGCCCCAGCATTTT TRBJ1-5 once 16 TRBV10-3 .
CASSFRDEQFF TGTGCCAGCAGCTTCCGGGATGAGCAGTTCTTC TRBJ2-1 . 11 TRBV7-9 .
CASSESPKVGSPLHF TGTGCCAGCAGTGAGTCCCCCAAAGTCGGTTCACCCCTCCACTTT TRBJ1-6 . 15 TRBV2 .
CASSLGRTMQETQYF TGTGCCAGCAGCTTAGGCCGGACGATGCAAGAGACCCAGTACTTC TRBJ2-5 . 15 TRBV11-3 .
CASSQLGLGYEQYF TGTGCCAGCAGCCAATTGGGACTGGGCTACGAGCAGTACTTC TRBJ2-7 . 14 TRBV14 .
CASSVVPGDNTEAFF TGTGCCAGCAGCGTAGTGCCAGGGGATAACACTGAAGCTTTCTTT TRBJ1-1 . 15 TRBV9 .
CASSQDRTVTLPTEAFF TGCGCCAGCAGCCAAGATCGGACAGTAACACTACCCACTGAAGCTTTCTTT TRBJ1-1 . 17 TRBV4-3 .
CARSLGDRGWGEAFF TGTGCCAGAAGCCTTGGGGACCGGGGATGGGGTGAAGCTTTCTTT TRBJ1-1 . 15 TRBV5-3 .
CAISEGITSGMGNEQFF TGTGCCATCAGTGAAGGCATCACTAGCGGGATGGGGAATGAGCAGTTCTTC TRBJ2-1 . 17 TRBV10-3 TRBD2
CASRIPGPKGDEQFF TGTGCCAGCCGAATCCCGGGACCAAAAGGAGATGAGCAGTTCTTC TRBJ2-1 . 15 TRBV5-6 .
CASSKPGTANYGYTF TGTGCCAGCAGTAAACCCGGGACAGCAAACTATGGCTACACCTTC TRBJ1-2 . 15 TRBV6-5 TRBD1
CASSQPVPGWGYTF TGTGCCAGCAGCCAACCAGTCCCCGGTTGGGGCTACACCTTC TRBJ1-2 . 14 TRBV9 .
CASSSFSGTGSQPQHF TGTGCCAGCAGCTCCTTTTCTGGGACAGGGTCTCAGCCCCAGCATTTT TRBJ1-5 . 16 TRBV5-6 TRBD1
CAWSRESLQPQHF TGTGCCTGGTCTCGGGAGTCCCTGCAGCCCCAGCATTTT TRBJ1-5 few 13 TRBV30 .
CASSPGPRDSNQPQHF TGTGCCAGCTCCCCTGGACCCAGGGATAGCAATCAGCCCCAGCATTTT TRBJ1-5 once 16 TRBV18 .
CASSLLGWGGRETQYF TGTGCCAGCAGTTTACTGGGGTGGGGGGGCCGAGAGACCCAGTACTTC TRBJ2-5 . 16 TRBV5-4 .
CASSPSMNTGELFF TGTGCCAGCAGCCCATCGATGAACACCGGGGAGCTGTTTTTT TRBJ2-2 . 14 TRBV7-3 .
CASKAGNTIYF TGTGCCAGCAAGGCTGGAAACACCATATATTTT TRBJ1-3 . 11 TRBV27 .
CASRSGLAGVGETQYF TGTGCCAGCAGGTCTGGACTAGCGGGAGTTGGGGAGACCCAGTACTTC TRBJ2-5 . 16 TRBV5-8 TRBD2
CASSWGNYGYTF TGCGCCAGCAGCTGGGGGAACTATGGCTACACCTTC TRBJ1-2 . 12 TRBV5-1 .
CSGTGPYGYTF TGCAGTGGGACAGGGCCCTATGGCTACACCTTC TRBJ1-2 . 11 TRBV20-1 TRBD1
CASSHLGESYNEQFF TGTGCCAGCAGTCACCTCGGGGAATCCTACAATGAGCAGTTCTTC TRBJ2-1 . 15 TRBV6-6 .
CASSQDRGSTEAFF TGCGCCAGCAGCCAAGATAGGGGCAGCACTGAAGCTTTCTTT TRBJ1-1 . 14 TRBV4-3 .
CASTGGALKGETQYF TGTGCCAGCACCGGGGGGGCCCTAAAGGGGGAGACCCAGTACTTC TRBJ2-5 . 15 TRBV2 TRBD2
CAISDEGYGYTF TGTGCCATCAGTGATGAAGGGTATGGCTACACCTTC TRBJ1-2 few 12 TRBV10-3 .
CASSVDRGGGYTF TGTGCCAGCAGTGTCGACAGGGGAGGTGGCTACACCTTC TRBJ1-2 once 13 TRBV27 TRBD1